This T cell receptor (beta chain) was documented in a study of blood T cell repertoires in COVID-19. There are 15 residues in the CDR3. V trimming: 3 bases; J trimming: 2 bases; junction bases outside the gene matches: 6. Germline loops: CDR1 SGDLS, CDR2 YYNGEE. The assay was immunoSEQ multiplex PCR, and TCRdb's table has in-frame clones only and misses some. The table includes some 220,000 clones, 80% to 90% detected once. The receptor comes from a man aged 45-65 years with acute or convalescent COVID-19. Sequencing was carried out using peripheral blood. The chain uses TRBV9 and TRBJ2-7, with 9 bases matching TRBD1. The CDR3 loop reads CASSGRGQGPYEQYF. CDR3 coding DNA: TGTGCCAGCAGCGGTAGGGGACAGGGTCCCTACGAGCAGTACTTC.